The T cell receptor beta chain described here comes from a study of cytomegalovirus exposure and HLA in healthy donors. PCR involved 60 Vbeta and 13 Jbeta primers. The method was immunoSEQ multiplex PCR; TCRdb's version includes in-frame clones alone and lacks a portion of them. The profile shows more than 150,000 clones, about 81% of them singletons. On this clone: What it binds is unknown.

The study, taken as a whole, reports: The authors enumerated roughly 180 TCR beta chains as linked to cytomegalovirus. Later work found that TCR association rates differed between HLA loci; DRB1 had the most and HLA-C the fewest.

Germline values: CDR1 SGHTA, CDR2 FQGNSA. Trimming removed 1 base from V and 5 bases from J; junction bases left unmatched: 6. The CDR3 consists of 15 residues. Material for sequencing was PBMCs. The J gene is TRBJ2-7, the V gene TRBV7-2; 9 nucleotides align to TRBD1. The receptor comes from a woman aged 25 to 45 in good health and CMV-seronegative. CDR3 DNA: TGTGCCAGCAGCTTAGACGCGACAGGGGGTGACGAGCAGTACTTC. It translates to CASSLDATGGDEQYF. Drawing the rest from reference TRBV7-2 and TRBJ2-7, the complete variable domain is GAGVSQSPSNKVTEKGKDVELRCDPISGHTALYWYRQSLGQGLEFLIYFQGNSAPDKSGLPSDRFSAERTGGSVSTLTIQRTQQEDSAVYLCASSLDATGGDEQYFGPGTRLTVT.